A selection of T cell receptor beta chains follows, all from one sample in a study of cytomegalovirus exposure and HLA in healthy donors. Profiling relied on immunoSEQ multiplex PCR, and the TCRdb table lists in-frame clones only, not all of them. The sample holds approximately 200,000 clones, around four fifths seen once. Sequencing was carried out using PBMCs. The receptors were sampled from a woman aged 45 to 65 in good health and CMV-seropositive. Both conserved end residues are part of each CDR3. Fields, in order: CDR3 protein, CDR3 DNA, J gene, clone size, V gene, D gene. A D gene is named only where the DNA matches it firmly. Some rows have no size entry. The others give once, few or many, or a class for an expanded clone.

CDR3 protein: CATSFGQKYEQYF; CDR3 DNA: TGTGCCACCTCCTTCGGACAGAAATACGAGCAGTACTTC; J gene: TRBJ2-7; clone size: NA; V gene: TRBV19; D gene: NA
CDR3 protein: CASSYGTGLGNYGYTF; CDR3 DNA: TGTGCCAGCAGTTATGGGACAGGGCTTGGTAACTATGGCTACACCTTC; J gene: TRBJ1-2; clone size: NA; V gene: TRBV6-6; D gene: TRBD1
CDR3 protein: CGVGGTGLDQPQHF; CDR3 DNA: TGTGGTGTAGGAGGGACAGGGCTCGATCAGCCCCAGCATTTT; J gene: TRBJ1-5; clone size: NA; V gene: TRBV6-1; D gene: TRBD1
CDR3 protein: CASSLWRGGGQETQYF; CDR3 DNA: TGCGCCAGCAGCTTGTGGCGGGGGGGAGGCCAAGAGACCCAGTACTTC; J gene: TRBJ2-5; clone size: once; V gene: TRBV5-1; D gene: TRBD2
CDR3 protein: CASSSPGVETQYF; CDR3 DNA: TGTGCCAGCAGTTCCCCGGGAGTAGAGACCCAGTACTTC; J gene: TRBJ2-5; clone size: once; V gene: TRBV28; D gene: NA
CDR3 protein: CASSYTDTAPYNEQFF; CDR3 DNA: TGTGCCAGCAGTTACACCGACACCGCCCCATACAATGAGCAGTTCTTC; J gene: TRBJ2-1; clone size: NA; V gene: TRBV6-5; D gene: NA
CDR3 protein: CASSYLGGQADEQFF; CDR3 DNA: TGTGCCAGCAGTTATTTAGGGGGCCAAGCGGATGAGCAGTTCTTC; J gene: TRBJ2-1; clone size: NA; V gene: TRBV6-6; D gene: TRBD1
CDR3 protein: CSVATGTGMHQPQHF; CDR3 DNA: TGCAGCGTCGCCACCGGGACAGGGATGCATCAGCCCCAGCATTTT; J gene: TRBJ1-5; clone size: NA; V gene: TRBV29-1; D gene: TRBD1
CDR3 protein: CASIKGLGETQYF; CDR3 DNA: TGTGCCAGCATCAAAGGCCTCGGGGAGACCCAGTACTTC; J gene: TRBJ2-5; clone size: NA; V gene: TRBV2; D gene: NA
CDR3 protein: CASRLYGDEQFF; CDR3 DNA: TGTGCCAGCAGACTATACGGGGATGAGCAGTTCTTC; J gene: TRBJ2-1; clone size: NA; V gene: TRBV5-4; D gene: NA
CDR3 protein: CASSTQAAGWDEQFF; CDR3 DNA: TGTGCCAGCAGCACCCAGGCGGCAGGGTGGGATGAGCAGTTCTTC; J gene: TRBJ2-1; clone size: few; V gene: TRBV7-2; D gene: NA
CDR3 protein: CASSFGGIGNEQFF; CDR3 DNA: TGTGCCAGCAGCTTTGGGGGGATCGGAAATGAGCAGTTCTTC; J gene: TRBJ2-1; clone size: few; V gene: TRBV7-9; D gene: NA
CDR3 protein: CASSGGQGASETQYF; CDR3 DNA: TGTGCCAGTAGTGGGGGACAGGGGGCTTCAGAGACCCAGTACTTC; J gene: TRBJ2-5; clone size: NA; V gene: TRBV19; D gene: TRBD1
CDR3 protein: CASSLTGGNEQYF; CDR3 DNA: TGTGCCAGCAGCTTGACAGGGGGCAACGAGCAGTACTTC; J gene: TRBJ2-7; clone size: NA; V gene: TRBV7-3; D gene: TRBD1
CDR3 protein: CASSVGARTGHNSPLHF; CDR3 DNA: TGTGCCAGCAGCGTAGGCGCCAGGACAGGGCATAATTCACCCCTCCACTTT; J gene: TRBJ1-6; clone size: NA; V gene: TRBV9; D gene: TRBD1
CDR3 protein: CASSFSQGAYEQYF; CDR3 DNA: TGTGCCAGCAGCTTTTCACAGGGGGCCTACGAGCAGTACTTC; J gene: TRBJ2-7; clone size: NA; V gene: TRBV11-2; D gene: TRBD1
CDR3 protein: CASSWALGGLHVNTEAFF; CDR3 DNA: TGTGCCAGCAGCTGGGCACTGGGGGGGCTCCATGTGAACACTGAAGCTTTCTTT; J gene: TRBJ1-1; clone size: NA; V gene: TRBV5-6; D gene: NA
CDR3 protein: CASSQEPGGSSYEQYF; CDR3 DNA: TGTGCCAGCAGCCAAGAACCGGGGGGGAGCTCCTACGAGCAGTACTTC; J gene: TRBJ2-7; clone size: NA; V gene: TRBV14; D gene: TRBD2
CDR3 protein: CASSRQGAGANGLTF; CDR3 DNA: TGTGCCAGCAGCCGACAGGGAGCAGGGGCCAACGGCCTGACTTTC; J gene: TRBJ2-6; clone size: NA; V gene: TRBV6-5; D gene: TRBD1
CDR3 protein: CASSTGDSGNTIYF; CDR3 DNA: TGTGCCAGCAGCACAGGGGACTCTGGAAACACCATATATTTT; J gene: TRBJ1-3; clone size: NA; V gene: TRBV7-2; D gene: TRBD1
CDR3 protein: CASSYSTSGSSYEQYF; CDR3 DNA: TGTGCCAGCAGTTACTCGACTAGCGGCAGCTCCTACGAGCAGTACTTC; J gene: TRBJ2-7; clone size: NA; V gene: TRBV6-6; D gene: TRBD2
CDR3 protein: CASSQEATDTQYF; CDR3 DNA: TGCGCCAGCAGCCAAGAGGCCACAGATACGCAGTATTTT; J gene: TRBJ2-3; clone size: NA; V gene: TRBV4-3; D gene: NA
CDR3 protein: CASSLAAGNQYGYTF; CDR3 DNA: TGTGCCAGCAGCTTAGCGGCAGGGAACCAATATGGCTACACCTTC; J gene: TRBJ1-2; clone size: NA; V gene: TRBV11-2; D gene: NA
CDR3 protein: CASSKKTGGTGNTIYF; CDR3 DNA: TGTGCCAGCAGCAAAAAGACAGGGGGTACGGGAAACACCATATATTTT; J gene: TRBJ1-3; clone size: NA; V gene: TRBV21-1; D gene: NA
CDR3 protein: CASSPYGQGADTQYF; CDR3 DNA: TGTGCCAGCAGCCCATATGGACAGGGCGCAGATACGCAGTATTTT; J gene: TRBJ2-3; clone size: NA; V gene: TRBV11-2; D gene: TRBD1
CDR3 protein: CASSSNDRNYGYTF; CDR3 DNA: TGTGCCAGCAGCTCTAACGATCGGAACTATGGCTACACCTTC; J gene: TRBJ1-2; clone size: NA; V gene: TRBV7-8; D gene: NA
CDR3 protein: CSARVASGAYNEQFF; CDR3 DNA: TGCAGCGCGCGGGTCGCTAGCGGGGCCTACAATGAGCAGTTCTTC; J gene: TRBJ2-1; clone size: NA; V gene: TRBV29-1; D gene: TRBD2
CDR3 protein: CAWSHRGVVRNIQYF; CDR3 DNA: TGTGCCTGGAGCCACCGGGGGGTTGTAAGAAACATTCAGTACTTC; J gene: TRBJ2-4; clone size: NA; V gene: TRBV30; D gene: TRBD2
CDR3 protein: CASSLFGGADNEQFF; CDR3 DNA: TGTGCCAGCAGCTTATTTGGGGGGGCAGACAATGAGCAGTTCTTC; J gene: TRBJ2-1; clone size: NA; V gene: TRBV7-2; D gene: NA
CDR3 protein: CASSIEGVREDNEQFF; CDR3 DNA: TGTGCCAGTAGTATTGAAGGGGTCAGGGAAGACAATGAGCAGTTCTTC; J gene: TRBJ2-1; clone size: NA; V gene: TRBV19; D gene: NA
CDR3 protein: CAPGGYEQYF; CDR3 DNA: TGTGCCCCCGGGGGGTACGAGCAGTACTTC; J gene: TRBJ2-7; clone size: NA; V gene: TRBV6-5; D gene: TRBD2
CDR3 protein: CASSTRTGGVPGANGLTF; CDR3 DNA: TGTGCCAGCAGTACCCGGACAGGGGGCGTCCCTGGGGCCAACGGCCTGACTTTC; J gene: TRBJ2-6; clone size: few; V gene: TRBV27; D gene: TRBD1
CDR3 protein: CASSLETSFYYEQYF; CDR3 DNA: TGTGCCAGCAGCTTAGAAACTAGCTTCTACTACGAGCAGTACTTC; J gene: TRBJ2-7; clone size: once; V gene: TRBV11-2; D gene: NA
CDR3 protein: CASSQGANTEAFF; CDR3 DNA: TGTGCCAGCAGCCAGGGGGCCAACACTGAAGCTTTCTTT; J gene: TRBJ1-1; clone size: once; V gene: TRBV7-9; D gene: TRBD1
CDR3 protein: CASSKDRDYGYTF; CDR3 DNA: TGCGCCAGCAGCAAGGACAGGGACTATGGCTACACCTTC; J gene: TRBJ1-2; clone size: NA; V gene: TRBV5-1; D gene: TRBD1
CDR3 protein: CASSLLRGTNQPQHF; CDR3 DNA: TGTGCCAGCAGCTTGCTGAGGGGGACAAATCAGCCCCAGCATTTT; J gene: TRBJ1-5; clone size: NA; V gene: TRBV5-6; D gene: NA
CDR3 protein: CASSVAGGGGDTQYF; CDR3 DNA: TGTGCCAGCAGCGTAGCCGGGGGCGGGGGAGATACGCAGTATTTT; J gene: TRBJ2-3; clone size: NA; V gene: TRBV9; D gene: NA
CDR3 protein: CASSFQGRPYNEQFF; CDR3 DNA: TGTGCCAGCAGCTTTCAGGGTCGCCCCTACAATGAGCAGTTCTTC; J gene: TRBJ2-1; clone size: NA; V gene: TRBV5-6; D gene: NA
CDR3 protein: CASSTPGQGAKEQYF; CDR3 DNA: TGTGCCAGTAGCACTCCCGGACAGGGGGCGAAGGAGCAGTACTTC; J gene: TRBJ2-7; clone size: NA; V gene: TRBV19; D gene: TRBD1
CDR3 protein: CATSRDPTGLNEQFF; CDR3 DNA: TGTGCCACCAGCAGAGACCCGACGGGGTTGAATGAGCAGTTCTTC; J gene: TRBJ2-1; clone size: NA; V gene: TRBV15; D gene: NA
CDR3 protein: CASSPPSNRATGELFF; CDR3 DNA: TGTGCCAGCTCACCACCGAGTAACAGGGCCACCGGGGAGCTGTTTTTT; J gene: TRBJ2-2; clone size: once; V gene: TRBV18; D gene: NA